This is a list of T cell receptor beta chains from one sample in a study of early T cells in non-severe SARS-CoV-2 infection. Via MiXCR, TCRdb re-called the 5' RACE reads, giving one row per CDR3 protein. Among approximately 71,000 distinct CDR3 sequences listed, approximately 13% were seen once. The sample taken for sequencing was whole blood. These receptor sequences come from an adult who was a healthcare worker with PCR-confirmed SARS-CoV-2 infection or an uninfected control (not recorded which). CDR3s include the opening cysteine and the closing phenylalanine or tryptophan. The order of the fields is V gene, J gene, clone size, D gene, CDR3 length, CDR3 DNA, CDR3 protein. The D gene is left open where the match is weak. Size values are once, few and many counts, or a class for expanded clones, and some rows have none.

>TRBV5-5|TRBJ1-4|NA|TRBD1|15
TGTGCCAGCAGCTTCGACAGGGGGCCGGCTGAAAAACTGTTTTTT
CASSFDRGPAEKLFF
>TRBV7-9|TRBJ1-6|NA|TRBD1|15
TGTGCCAGCAGTTACGGACAGGGAAGTAATTCACCCCTCCACTTT
CASSYGQGSNSPLHF
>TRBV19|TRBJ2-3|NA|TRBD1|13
TGTGCCTCCGGGACAGGGATCACAGATACGCAGTATTTT
CASGTGITDTQYF
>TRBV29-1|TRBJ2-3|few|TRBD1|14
TGCAGCGTAGGACAGGGAGGAGCGGGAGATACGCAGTATTTT
CSVGQGGAGDTQYF
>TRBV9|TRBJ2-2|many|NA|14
TGTGCCAGCACCCAAGACACCTACACCGGGGAGCTGTTTTTT
CASTQDTYTGELFF
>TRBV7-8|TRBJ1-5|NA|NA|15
TGTGCCAGCAGCTCTCAGGGTGGGAGCAATCAGCCCCAGCATTTT
CASSSQGGSNQPQHF
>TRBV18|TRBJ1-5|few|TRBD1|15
TGTGCCAGCTCACCCGGACAGGATAGCAATCAGCCCCAGCATTTT
CASSPGQDSNQPQHF
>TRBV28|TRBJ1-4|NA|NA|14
TGTGCCAGCAGTTTAGCAGGGCAGGGCGAAAAACTGTTTTTT
CASSLAGQGEKLFF
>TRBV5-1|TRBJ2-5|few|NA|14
TGCGCCAGCAGCTTGGAATTAGGGAAGAAGACCCAGTACTTC
CASSLELGKKTQYF
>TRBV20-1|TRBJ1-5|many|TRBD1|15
TGCAGTGCTAGGGGGGCAGGGGGCCGAAATCAGCCCCAGCATTTT
CSARGAGGRNQPQHF
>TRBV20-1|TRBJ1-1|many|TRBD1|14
TGCAGTGCTAGAAAAGTTGACAGGGTGACTGAAGCTTTCTTT
CSARKVDRVTEAFF
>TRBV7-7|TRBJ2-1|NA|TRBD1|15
TGTGCCAGCAGCCCTTTACAGGGGGCGAACAATGAGCAGTTCTTC
CASSPLQGANNEQFF
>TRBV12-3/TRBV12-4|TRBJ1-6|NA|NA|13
TGTGCCAGCAGTCGGGACTATAATTCACCCCTCCACTTT
CASSRDYNSPLHF
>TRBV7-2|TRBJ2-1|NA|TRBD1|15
TGTGCCAGCAGCGTACAGACAGGGATTCGCGATGAGCAGTTCTTC
CASSVQTGIRDEQFF
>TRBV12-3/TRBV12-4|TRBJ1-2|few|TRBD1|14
TGTGCCAGCAGTTTACACAGGGGAGAAGGTGGCTACACCTTC
CASSLHRGEGGYTF
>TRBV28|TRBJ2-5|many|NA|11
TGTGCCAGCAGTTTAGTAGGGCCCGTTTACTTC
CASSLVGPVYF
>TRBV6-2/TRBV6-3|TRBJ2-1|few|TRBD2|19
TGTGCCAGCAGTTACTCGAGGAGTAGCGGGGGCCTCACCTACAATGAGCAGTTCTTC
CASSYSRSSGGLTYNEQFF
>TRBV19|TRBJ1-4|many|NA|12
TGTGCCAGTAGCGAGGACAGTGAAAAACTGTTTTTT
CASSEDSEKLFF
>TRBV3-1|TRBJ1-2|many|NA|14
TGTGCCAGCAGCCCCCTTGGGGGGCGCTATGGCTACACCTTC
CASSPLGGRYGYTF
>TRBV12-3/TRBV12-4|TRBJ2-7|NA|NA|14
TGTGCCAGCAGTTTAGGCTGGGGCTCCTACGAGCAGTACTTC
CASSLGWGSYEQYF
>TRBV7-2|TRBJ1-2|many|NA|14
TGTGCCAGCAGCTTAGCGCGGCCAGGGGTGGGCTACACCTTC
CASSLARPGVGYTF
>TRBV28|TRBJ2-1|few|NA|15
TGTGCCAGCAGGAAACAGGCCCTCCAAAACAATGAGCAGTTCTTC
CASRKQALQNNEQFF
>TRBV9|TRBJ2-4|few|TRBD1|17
TGTGCCAGCAGCCTCGGACAGGCTGGAAGTGGGCAAAACATTCAGTACTTC
CASSLGQAGSGQNIQYF
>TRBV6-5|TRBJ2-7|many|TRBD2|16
TGTGCCGTGGGGCTAGCGGGGGGCCTCAGCTCCTACGAGCAGTACTTC
CAVGLAGGLSSYEQYF
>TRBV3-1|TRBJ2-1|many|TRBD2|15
TGTGCCAGCAGCGTCGGGGGGTCGGAGTACAATGAGCAGTTCTTC
CASSVGGSEYNEQFF
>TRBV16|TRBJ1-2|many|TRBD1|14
TGTGCCAGCAGCCAATCCGCGAACAGGGGTGGCTACACCTTC
CASSQSANRGGYTF
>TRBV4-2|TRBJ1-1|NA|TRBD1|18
TGTGCCAGCAGCCAAGAGGCCCAGGGGGCGCTAGGAAACACTGAAGCTTTCTTT
CASSQEAQGALGNTEAFF
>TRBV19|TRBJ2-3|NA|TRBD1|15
TGTGCCAGTAGTATCGGGGACAGTGCGGCAGATACGCAGTATTTT
CASSIGDSAADTQYF
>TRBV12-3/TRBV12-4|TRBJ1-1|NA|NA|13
TGTGCCAGCCGGGGGGCGTTGAACACTGAAGCTTTCTTT
CASRGALNTEAFF
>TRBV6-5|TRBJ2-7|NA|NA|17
TGTGCCAGCAGAAGCTCTAAGACAGAACTTTTCTCCTACGAGCAGTACTTC
CASRSSKTELFSYEQYF
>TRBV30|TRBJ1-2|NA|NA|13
TGTGCCTGGAGAAACGAGGGTGGCTATGGCTACACCTTC
CAWRNEGGYGYTF
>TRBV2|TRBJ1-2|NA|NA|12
TGTGCCAGCAGACAGCAGGGCTATGGCTACACCTTC
CASRQQGYGYTF
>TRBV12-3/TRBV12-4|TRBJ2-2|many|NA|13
TGTGCCAGCAGACGGGGATCCCCCGGGGAGCTGTTTTTT
CASRRGSPGELFF
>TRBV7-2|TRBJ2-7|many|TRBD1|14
TGTGCCAGCAGCCGGGACAGGGTGGGCTACGAGCAGTACTTC
CASSRDRVGYEQYF
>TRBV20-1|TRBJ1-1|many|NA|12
TGCAGTGCTAGAGTTAAGAACACTGAAGCTTTCTTT
CSARVKNTEAFF
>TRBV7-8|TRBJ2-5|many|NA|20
TGTGCCAGCAGCTTAGCCAGCCCGACTCGGGGTGGTCTGCAACAAGAGACCCAGTACTTC
CASSLASPTRGGLQQETQYF